The T cell receptor (beta chain) under discussion was sequenced for a study of T cells in women clearing cervical HPV infection. Findings and limits, study-wide: Repertoire richness, not evenness, was significantly elevated in CIN3+ cases versus controls. It is unknown whether associations predate infection; no effector/memory or HPV-specific sorting.

About this clone itself: Its antigen remains unknown. The read ends 3 residues before the CDR3 terminus; that terminus is restored from the germline J gene.

Trimming pared 8 bases from V and 6 bases from J, leaving 16 bases between. This CDR3 has 13 amino acids. Germline lookup yields CDR1 MNHEY and CDR2 SVGEGT. The assay was immunoSEQ multiplex PCR, and TCRdb's table has in-frame clones only and misses some. In all, the sample yields tens of thousands of clones. Sequencing input: blood buffy coat. The TCR sequence derives from a woman between 18 and 70 years old with a cervical HPV16 infection that either progressed to CIN3+ or cleared (not recorded which). The gene calls are TRBV6-2 or TRBV6-3 and TRBJ1-1, with a possible D match to TRBD1 (5 bases). CDR3 DNA (partial): TGTGCCAGCGACGATCATAGGGGTTCTGAA. Translation gives CASDDHRGSE. From start to end, the CDR3 is CASDDHRGSEAFF.